This TCR beta chain emerged from a study of T cell therapy after organ transplantation. On the study more broadly: T cells were expanded 2 weeks with 30 CMV class I/II epitopes.

The CDR3 runs 13 residues. CDR1 is MNHEY and CDR2 is SMNVEV in the germline V gene (reference sequence). V dropped 4 bases and J dropped 7 bases, with 14 bases sitting between them. Profiling relied on immunoSEQ multiplex PCR, and the TCRdb table lists in-frame clones only, not all of them. The sample has 1,100 or so clones, approximately 72% seen once. With regard to this clone: What it binds is unknown.

Study-level points and caveats: Minimal repertoire change after therapy followed marked pretherapy expansions in nonresponders. Endogenous clonotypes not in therapy products appeared after therapy alongside transferred ones.

The chain links TRBV27 to TRBJ2-7; unclear D gene. Here the sequenced sample was CD8+ T cells from blood, taken before autologous CMV-specific T cell therapy. The TCR originated in a human patient who had received a solid organ transplant and had CMV disease. CDR3 in DNA: TGTGCCAGCAGTTACTCGAACGTGAATGAGCAGTACTTC. This codes for CASSYSNVNEQYF.